This TCR beta chain comes out of a study of STAT5B mutations in CD4+ large granular lymphocyte leukemia. The CDR3 has 14 residues. V was trimmed by 4 bases and J by 5 bases, leaving 15 bases between them. The germline gives CDR1 LGHNA, CDR2 YNFKEQ. The assay was immunoSEQ multiplex PCR, and TCRdb's table has in-frame clones only and misses some. Of tens of thousands of clones in the sample, approximately 71% were seen once. This TCR derives from a human donor in good health. Material: CD4+ T cells from blood buffy coats. The chain combines TRBV4-2 with TRBJ2-7; D may be TRBD1 or TRBD2 (6 bases each). The CDR3 DNA reads as TGTGCCAGCAGCCTCGGATACAGGGAGGACGAGCAGTACTTC. It translates to CASSLGYREDEQYF.